In this sample, the clone carrying this T cell receptor (beta chain) turned up many times. These data are taken from a study of low-dose radiotherapy and immunotherapy resistance in tumors. Study-level background: Treatment included intravenous cyclophosphamide dosed at 200 mg/m2 every two weeks, one day before radiation and immunotherapy.

Time point denoted: after trial treatment. Treatment specified: LDRT plus nivolumab, ipilimumab, low-dose cyclophosphamide and aspirin (RACIN trial). TRAV- and TRBV-specific primers, spanning alpha and beta chains, primed first-strand cDNA. TCRs underwent roughly 19 PCR cycles of amplification with a constant-region primer and V-primer adapter. Via MiXCR, TCRdb re-called the reads, giving one row per CDR3 protein. The sample includes about 84,000 distinct CDR3 sequences, around a sixth seen only once; the top ten take approximately 1.3%. The source of this sequence is a male donor with prostate cancer. This specimen was PBMCs, taken after low-dose radiotherapy plus immunotherapy.

CDR3 DNA sequence: TGTGCCAGCAGTTACTCACTAGCGGGCCTCACCGGGGAGCTGTTTTTT. This encodes CASSYSLAGLTGELFF. The rearrangement uses TRBV6-5 and TRBJ2-2; 9 bases match TRBD2. Germline V gives CDR1 MNHEY, CDR2 SVGAGI. V dropped 0 bases and J dropped 4; count of bases not matched to a gene: 3. The CDR3 has 16 residues.